Listed below are T cell receptor beta chains from one sample, sequenced in a study of cytomegalovirus exposure and HLA in healthy donors. The assay was immunoSEQ multiplex PCR, and TCRdb's table has in-frame clones only and misses some. The table includes a few hundred thousand clones, over 70% detected once. Sequencing was carried out using PBMCs. The origin of the receptors is a girl aged 2 to 10 in good health and CMV-seronegative. Both conserved end residues are part of each CDR3. D genes are given only for firm matches. Part of the rows lack a size; the others show once, few, many or a class for expanded clones.

size: NA; D: NA; J: TRBJ2-3; V: TRBV27; CDR3: CASSSQTDTQYF; DNA: TGTGCCAGCAGTTCCCAGACAGATACGCAGTATTTT
size: NA; D: NA; J: TRBJ1-4; V: TRBV27; CDR3: CASSPRKTGRTNEKLFF; DNA: TGTGCCAGCAGTCCCCGCAAGACAGGCCGCACTAATGAAAAACTGTTTTTT
size: NA; D: NA; J: TRBJ2-1; V: TRBV12-5; CDR3: CASGPFREQFF; DNA: TGTGCTAGTGGTCCCTTTCGGGAGCAGTTCTTC
size: NA; D: NA; J: TRBJ2-1; V: TRBV5-1; CDR3: CASSWKGGNNEQFF; DNA: TGCGCCAGCAGCTGGAAAGGGGGTAACAATGAGCAGTTCTTC
size: NA; D: NA; J: TRBJ2-5; V: TRBV5-8; CDR3: CASSSSQETQYF; DNA: TGTGCCAGCAGCTCTTCCCAAGAGACCCAGTACTTC
size: NA; D: TRBD2; J: TRBJ2-1; V: TRBV28; CDR3: CASTTGGYNEQFF; DNA: TGTGCCAGCACCACCGGGGGGTACAATGAGCAGTTCTTC
size: NA; D: TRBD1; J: TRBJ1-2; V: TRBV19; CDR3: CASSQQGQGRDGYTF; DNA: TGTGCCAGTAGTCAACAGGGACAGGGTCGAGACGGCTACACCTTC
size: NA; D: NA; J: TRBJ2-1; V: TRBV5-1; CDR3: CASSLVPGQSNEQFF; DNA: TGCGCCAGCAGCTTGGTACCGGGACAATCCAATGAGCAGTTCTTC
size: NA; D: TRBD2; J: TRBJ2-3; V: TRBV9; CDR3: CASKELAGGTDTQYF; DNA: TGTGCCAGCAAGGAACTAGCGGGGGGAACAGATACGCAGTATTTT
size: NA; D: TRBD1; J: TRBJ1-3; V: TRBV2; CDR3: CASSERGQGFIGRSGNTIYF; DNA: TGTGCCAGCAGTGAAAGGGGACAGGGGTTTATAGGCCGCTCTGGAAACACCATATATTTT
size: few; D: NA; J: TRBJ1-5; V: TRBV4-1; CDR3: CASSHRMWQAALAQPQHF; DNA: TGCGCCAGCAGCCATCGAATGTGGCAGGCCGCTCTCGCGCAGCCCCAGCATTTT
size: NA; D: NA; J: TRBJ2-2; V: TRBV5-5; CDR3: CASSLGEWANTGELFF; DNA: TGTGCCAGCAGCTTGGGCGAGTGGGCAAACACCGGGGAGCTGTTTTTT
size: NA; D: TRBD2; J: TRBJ2-3; V: TRBV28; CDR3: CASSFQSGGQTDTQYF; DNA: TGTGCCAGCAGTTTCCAGAGCGGGGGGCAGACAGATACGCAGTATTTT
size: few; D: NA; J: TRBJ2-7; V: TRBV11-1; CDR3: CASSPRGGVRNYEQYF; DNA: TGTGCCAGCAGCCCGAGGGGGGGTGTCAGAAACTACGAGCAGTACTTC
size: NA; D: NA; J: TRBJ2-5; V: TRBV29-1; CDR3: CSVDGAGQETQYF; DNA: TGCAGCGTTGATGGGGCAGGTCAAGAGACCCAGTACTTC
size: NA; D: NA; J: TRBJ1-4; V: TRBV5-4; CDR3: CASSSRVGSNEKLFF; DNA: TGTGCCAGCAGCTCCAGGGTGGGGTCTAATGAAAAACTGTTTTTT
size: NA; D: NA; J: TRBJ1-6; V: TRBV19; CDR3: CASRDRTGDNSPLHF; DNA: TGTGCCAGTAGAGATAGGACCGGGGATAATTCACCCCTCCACTTT
size: NA; D: NA; J: TRBJ2-5; V: TRBV5-1; CDR3: CASSLGRERETQYF; DNA: TGCGCCAGCAGCTTGGGGAGGGAGCGAGAGACCCAGTACTTC
size: NA; D: TRBD1; J: TRBJ1-3; V: TRBV7-8; CDR3: CASSKLRTGTGNTIYF; DNA: TGTGCCAGCAGCAAGCTACGGACAGGGACTGGAAACACCATATATTTT
size: NA; D: NA; J: TRBJ2-3; V: TRBV11-2; CDR3: CASSLEAFSTDTQYF; DNA: TGTGCCAGCAGCTTAGAGGCCTTTAGCACAGATACGCAGTATTTT
size: NA; D: NA; J: TRBJ2-7; V: TRBV18; CDR3: CASSPTVTYEQYF; DNA: TGTGCCAGCTCACCTACAGTCACCTACGAGCAGTACTTC
size: NA; D: TRBD1; J: TRBJ1-2; V: TRBV28; CDR3: CASSLTGTEAGYTF; DNA: TGTGCCAGCAGTTTAACCGGGACAGAGGCAGGCTACACCTTC
size: NA; D: NA; J: TRBJ1-5; V: TRBV13; CDR3: CASSLGEYQPQHF; DNA: TGTGCCAGCAGCTTAGGAGAGTATCAGCCCCAGCATTTT
size: few; D: TRBD1; J: TRBJ2-2; V: TRBV2; CDR3: CASRSQEDRVVVRRGTGELFF; DNA: TGTGCCAGCAGATCTCAAGAGGACAGGGTGGTTGTTCGCAGGGGCACCGGGGAGCTGTTTTTT
size: few; D: TRBD2; J: TRBJ2-1; V: TRBV7-9; CDR3: CASSLAGGKYNEQFF; DNA: TGTGCCAGCAGCTTAGCGGGAGGGAAGTACAATGAGCAGTTCTTC
size: NA; D: NA; J: TRBJ2-5; V: TRBV2; CDR3: CASNYRLQETQYF; DNA: TGTGCCAGCAACTACAGGCTCCAAGAGACCCAGTACTTC
size: NA; D: TRBD1; J: TRBJ2-1; V: TRBV10-3; CDR3: CAISGDSISSYNEQFF; DNA: TGTGCCATCAGTGGGGACAGTATAAGCTCCTACAATGAGCAGTTCTTC
size: NA; D: NA; J: TRBJ1-2; V: TRBV28; CDR3: CASSSGVWTVALYGYTF; DNA: TGTGCCAGCAGTTCTGGCGTATGGACAGTAGCGTTATATGGCTACACCTTC
size: NA; D: TRBD1; J: TRBJ1-5; V: TRBV5-6; CDR3: CASSLTKGQFDSNQPQHF; DNA: TGTGCCAGCAGCTTGACTAAGGGACAGTTTGATAGCAATCAGCCCCAGCATTTT
size: NA; D: TRBD2; J: TRBJ2-7; V: TRBV30; CDR3: CAWSVLRGAGYEQYF; DNA: TGTGCCTGGAGTGTACTGCGGGGGGCTGGGTACGAGCAGTACTTC
size: few; D: TRBD2; J: TRBJ2-7; V: TRBV28; CDR3: CASSSMAGTRIYEQYF; DNA: TGTGCCAGCAGTTCTATGGCCGGGACTAGGATATACGAGCAGTACTTC
size: once; D: NA; J: TRBJ2-2; V: TRBV5-1; CDR3: CASSHVGGLKNTGELFF; DNA: TGCGCCAGCAGCCACGTGGGAGGACTAAAGAACACCGGGGAGCTGTTTTTT
size: NA; D: NA; J: TRBJ1-2; V: TRBV20-1; CDR3: CSARSGDGYTF; DNA: TGCAGTGCTAGGTCAGGGGATGGCTACACCTTC
size: NA; D: TRBD1; J: TRBJ1-2; V: TRBV28; CDR3: CASSLGTGNYGYTF; DNA: TGTGCCAGCAGTTTAGGGACAGGGAACTATGGCTACACCTTC
size: NA; D: NA; J: TRBJ2-5; V: TRBV9; CDR3: CASSVFGGRETQYF; DNA: TGTGCCAGCAGCGTATTTGGAGGGCGTGAGACCCAGTACTTC
size: NA; D: TRBD2; J: TRBJ2-7; V: TRBV30; CDR3: CAWSGSGLAGRIGAYEQYF; DNA: TGTGCCTGGAGTGGGTCCGGACTAGCGGGGAGAATAGGGGCCTACGAGCAGTACTTC
size: once; D: NA; J: TRBJ1-1; V: TRBV5-4; CDR3: CASSPRGGRGTEAFF; DNA: TGTGCCAGCAGCCCCCGGGGGGGCAGGGGCACTGAAGCTTTCTTT
size: once; D: TRBD2; J: TRBJ2-2; V: TRBV10-3; CDR3: CAITGSGRKGELFF; DNA: TGTGCCATCACCGGAAGCGGGAGGAAGGGGGAGCTGTTTTTT
size: NA; D: TRBD1; J: TRBJ1-3; V: TRBV5-4; CDR3: CASSRQGPGNTIYF; DNA: TGTGCCAGCAGCCGACAGGGGCCCGGAAACACCATATATTTT
size: once; D: TRBD2; J: TRBJ2-3; V: TRBV9; CDR3: CASSGIAGGPTDTQYF; DNA: TGTGCCAGCAGCGGGATAGCGGGGGGGCCGACAGATACGCAGTATTTT
size: NA; D: NA; J: TRBJ1-1; V: TRBV9; CDR3: CASSVGGMNTEAFF; DNA: TGTGCCAGCAGCGTTGGTGGCATGAACACTGAAGCTTTCTTT
size: NA; D: TRBD1; J: TRBJ1-2; V: TRBV4-1; CDR3: CASSQVGTESNYGYTF; DNA: TGCGCCAGCAGCCAAGTCGGGACAGAATCTAACTATGGCTACACCTTC
size: NA; D: TRBD2; J: TRBJ2-7; V: TRBV29-1; CDR3: CSVEFGQEPSASGRRYYGQYF; DNA: TGCAGCGTTGAATTCGGACAGGAACCCTCGGCTAGCGGGAGAAGATACTACGGGCAGTACTTC
size: NA; D: NA; J: TRBJ2-7; V: TRBV7-9; CDR3: CASSLKGRSYEQYF; DNA: TGTGCCAGCAGCTTAAAGGGGCGCTCCTACGAGCAGTACTTC
size: once; D: NA; J: TRBJ2-3; V: TRBV7-7; CDR3: CASSPTATDTQYF; DNA: TGTGCCAGCAGCCCGACAGCCACAGATACGCAGTATTTT
size: NA; D: TRBD1; J: TRBJ1-5; V: TRBV10-3; CDR3: CAIRSGQGDQPQHF; DNA: TGTGCCATCAGAAGCGGACAGGGGGATCAGCCCCAGCATTTT
size: NA; D: NA; J: TRBJ2-2; V: TRBV27; CDR3: CASSFSRNTGELFF; DNA: TGTGCCAGCAGTTTCTCGCGGAACACCGGGGAGCTGTTTTTT
size: NA; D: TRBD1; J: TRBJ2-1; V: TRBV7-2; CDR3: CASIPAENLRGHNEQFF; DNA: TGTGCCAGCATACCGGCCGAAAATTTGAGGGGGCACAATGAGCAGTTCTTC
size: NA; D: TRBD1; J: TRBJ1-6; V: TRBV6-1; CDR3: CASSVTGGDSPLHF; DNA: TGTGCCAGCAGTGTGACAGGGGGCGATTCACCCCTCCACTTT
size: NA; D: NA; J: TRBJ1-6; V: TRBV27; CDR3: CASSLFGGVGSSYNSPLHF; DNA: TGTGCCAGCAGTTTATTCGGAGGGGTTGGGAGCTCCTATAATTCACCCCTCCACTTT
size: NA; D: NA; J: TRBJ1-2; V: TRBV29-1; CDR3: CSVASGGRFYGYTF; DNA: TGCAGCGTTGCGTCCGGGGGGCGGTTCTATGGCTACACCTTC
size: few; D: TRBD2; J: TRBJ2-2; V: TRBV2; CDR3: CASQPLAAGELFF; DNA: TGTGCCAGCCAGCCCCTAGCGGCCGGGGAGCTGTTTTTT
size: NA; D: NA; J: TRBJ2-1; V: TRBV2; CDR3: CASRTVNEQFF; DNA: TGTGCCAGCCGGACAGTTAATGAGCAGTTCTTC
size: NA; D: NA; J: TRBJ1-5; V: TRBV4-1; CDR3: CASSHPGGSIGDQPQHF; DNA: TGCGCCAGCAGCCATCCGGGGGGGAGTATAGGGGATCAGCCCCAGCATTTT
size: NA; D: TRBD1; J: TRBJ2-2; V: TRBV28; CDR3: CASRTRQGAVRGTGELFF; DNA: TGTGCCAGCAGAACGAGACAGGGGGCGGTCCGGGGCACCGGGGAGCTGTTTTTT
size: NA; D: TRBD1; J: TRBJ1-1; V: TRBV6-6; CDR3: CASSYPHTGEPEAFF; DNA: TGTGCCAGCAGTTACCCACACACAGGGGAGCCTGAAGCTTTCTTT
size: NA; D: TRBD2; J: TRBJ2-7; V: TRBV27; CDR3: CASSLDTGRALYEQYF; DNA: TGTGCCAGCAGTTTGGACACCGGGAGGGCCCTCTACGAGCAGTACTTC
size: NA; D: NA; J: TRBJ2-1; V: TRBV27; CDR3: CASSLVSSVYNEQFF; DNA: TGTGCCAGCAGTTTGGTCTCTAGCGTTTACAATGAGCAGTTCTTC
size: few; D: TRBD1; J: TRBJ2-7; V: TRBV18; CDR3: CASSLGTGTSYEQYF; DNA: TGTGCCAGCTCACTCGGGACAGGGACTTCCTACGAGCAGTACTTC